These 26 T cell receptor beta chains originate from one sample sequenced in a study of T cells in pancreatic ductal adenocarcinoma. Using immunoSEQ multiplex PCR, the repertoire was profiled, and TCRdb retains in-frame clones only, with some absent. This table has 100,000 or so clones, 90% to 95% appearing once. Surgery without prior neoadjuvant therapy was the treatment of the selected pancreatic ductal adenocarcinoma patients. Sequenced input: PBMCs. These receptors originate from a human donor with pancreatic ductal adenocarcinoma.

This sequence joins TRBV7-2 and TRBJ2-1; D is perhaps TRBD2 (5 bases). This CDR3 has 15 residues. Trimming cost V 0 bases and J 0 bases, with 6 bases left between them. Germline values: CDR1 SGHTA, CDR2 FQGNSA. CDR3 sequence (DNA): TGTGCCAGCAGCTTAGCAGGGAGCTCCTACAATGAGCAGTTCTTC. This gives the protein CASSLAGSSYNEQFF.

This chain uses TRBV4-2 with TRBJ2-1, with 16 bases fitting TRBD2. The CDR3 contains 17 residues. The V gene's germline CDR1 is LGHNA and CDR2 YNFKEQ. V lost 4 bases, J lost 8 bases, and 8 bases stayed unmatched. The chain's CDR3 is CASSLHPGTSGRDEQFF. CDR3 bases: TGTGCCAGCAGCCTTCACCCCGGGACTAGCGGGAGGGATGAGCAGTTCTTC.

The rearrangement links TRBV5-1 to TRBJ1-1; 9 bases are a match to TRBD1. The V gene's germline CDR1 is SGHRS and CDR2 YFSETQ. The CDR3 length is 16 residues. Trimming at V came to 3 bases and at J to 6 bases, leaving 12 bases not matched to a gene. The DNA for the CDR3 is TGCGCCAGCAGCTCGCCTTGGACAGGGGCTAAGGCTGAAGCTTTCTTT. Translating it yields CASSSPWTGAKAEAFF.

The V call is TRBV9, the J call TRBJ2-6; unclear D gene. The CDR3 has 19 amino acids. Per the germline V gene, CDR1 is SGDLS and CDR2 is YYNGEE. The V gene lost 4 bases and the J gene lost 0 bases, with 20 bases spanning the gap. The CDR3 nucleotides are TGTGCCAGCAGCTCCCCAACAGATCCCACTCTCTCTGGGGCCAACGTCCTGACTTTC. Its protein product is CASSSPTDPTLSGANVLTF.

V is TRBV4-1 and J is TRBJ2-5, with 7 bases that match TRBD1. The germline CDR1 and CDR2 sequences are MGHRA and YSYEKL. V dropped 0 bases and J dropped 3; count of bases not matched to a gene: 4. This CDR3 has 15 amino acids. The CDR3 sequence: CASSQDGTDKETQYF. CDR3 bases: TGCGCCAGCAGCCAAGACGGGACAGATAAAGAGACCCAGTACTTC.

The chain joins TRBV7-2 to TRBJ2-7; TRBD1 might be the D (5 bases). The germline CDR1 and CDR2 sequences are SGHTA and FQGNSA. The CDR3 loop spans 13 amino acids. The ends were cut back, 2 bases at V and 5 bases at J, with 10 bases in the middle. CDR3 coding DNA: TGTGCCAGCAGCTTAAGCAGGGTAGACGAGCAGTACTTC. This codes for CASSLSRVDEQYF.

V usage is TRBV6-6 and J usage is TRBJ2-7; 7 positions match TRBD2. Germline lookup yields CDR1 MNHNY and CDR2 SVGAGI (reference sequence). V shed 10 bases and J 4 bases; nucleotides not matched to a gene: 13. The CDR3 totals 14 residues. CDR3 DNA sequence: TGTGCCACTCAATCGCTAGCGGAGCCGTACGAGCAGTACTTC. Amino acid sequence: CATQSLAEPYEQYF.

The chain uses TRBV28 and TRBJ2-7; TRBD2 aligns across 7 bases. Germline CDR1 MDHEN, CDR2 SYDVKM. The CDR3 length is 15 residues. V trimming: 2 bases; J trimming: 1 base; junction bases outside the gene matches: 5. The CDR3 DNA sequence: TGTGCCAGCAGTTTAGGGAGAGCGGGATCCTACGAGCAGTACTTC. Amino acids: CASSLGRAGSYEQYF.

This rearrangement joins TRBV6-5 to TRBJ1-6; possible D gene TRBD1, 5 bases. CDR1 is MNHEY, CDR2 SVGAGI, per germline. This CDR3 is built from 14 residues. V dropped 6 bases and J dropped 8 bases, with 14 bases sitting between them. CDR3 in DNA: TGTGCCAGCAGCCTGGTGGGGGGTTATTCACCCCTCCACTTT. Translated: CASSLVGGYSPLHF.

The chain recombines TRBV30 with TRBJ2-6; 7 bases align to TRBD1. Germline CDR1 GTSNPN, CDR2 SVGIG (reference sequence). The CDR3 sequence is 16 residues long. Trimming removed 5 bases from V and 0 bases from J; junction bases left unmatched: 7. This chain's CDR3 is CAWDPGGFSGANVLTF. The CDR3 nucleotides read TGTGCCTGGGACCCAGGGGGATTCTCTGGGGCCAACGTCCTGACTTTC.

The chain combines TRBV6-5 with TRBJ2-3, with a weak D call TRBD1 (6 bases). CDR3 size: 15 residues. Germline V gene sequence: CDR1 MNHEY, CDR2 SVGAGI. The V and J ends lost 4 bases and 5 bases respectively, with 16 bases between them. The CDR3, as DNA: TGTGCCAGCAGTTCTACAGGGACCTACGGAGATACGCAGTATTTT. Translated, it gives CASSSTGTYGDTQYF.

The chain combines TRBV27 with TRBJ2-2; D is uncertain. Trimming cost V 5 bases and J 3 bases, with 10 bases left between them. The CDR3 totals 14 residues. The germline V gene encodes CDR1 MNHEY and CDR2 SMNVEV (reference sequence). This chain's CDR3 is CASSPRRDTGELFF. The CDR3 nucleotides read TGTGCCAGCAGTCCTCGGAGAGACACCGGGGAGCTGTTTTTT.

V is TRBV30 and J is TRBJ2-3, with D maybe TRBD1 (5 bases). Germline values: CDR1 GTSNPN, CDR2 SVGIG (reference sequence). This CDR3 has 13 residues. Trimming cost V 6 bases and J 2 bases, with 12 bases left between them. The CDR3 DNA follows: TGTGCCTGTCGACAGCGATCCACAGATACGCAGTATTTT. Amino acid sequence: CACRQRSTDTQYF.

This clone was observed once. The chain carries TRBV6-5 and TRBJ2-7; 7 positions agree with TRBD2. CDR3 size: 13 residues. J lost 7 bases, V lost 5 bases, and 8 bases had no gene match. CDR1 MNHEY and CDR2 SVGAGI come from the germline V gene. DNA of the CDR3: TGTGCCAGCAGTAGGCTCTGGGGAGGGGAGCAGTACTTC. Protein product: CASSRLWGGEQYF.

V gene TRBV7-8 combines with J gene TRBJ2-7, with a weak D call TRBD2 (6 bases). V gave up 5 bases and J gave up 3 bases, with 20 bases separating them. This CDR3 has 16 amino acids. Germline V CDR1 and CDR2: SGHVS, FQNEAQ. The CDR3 sequence: CASSHAKRVKVYEQYF. CDR3 coding DNA: TGTGCCAGCAGCCATGCCAAGCGGGTCAAGGTCTACGAGCAGTACTTC.

V is TRBV23-1 and J is TRBJ2-5; 8 bases fit TRBD2. TRBV23-1 is an ORF; its function is uncertain. The V and J ends lost 0 bases and 5 bases, in that order; junction bases with no gene match: 20. The CDR3 consists of 20 residues. For the CDR3, the DNA is TGCGCCAGCAGTCAATCATTCAGCGAGCGGGAGTTGAATGGGTTGGAGACCCAGTACTTC. Protein sequence: CASSQSFSERELNGLETQYF.

The genes are TRBV4-1 and TRBJ2-3; 12 bases fit TRBD2. The CDR3 runs to 16 residues. V lost 2 bases, J lost 6 bases, and 6 bases stayed unmatched. Looked up from germline, CDR1 is MGHRA and CDR2 is YSYEKL. DNA of the CDR3: TGCGCCAGCAGCCAAATCGCCCTAGCGGGAGGGGATACGCAGTATTTT. Its translation: CASSQIALAGGDTQYF.

This chain connects TRBV7-3 to TRBJ2-7; D might be TRBD1 (6 bases). The ends were cut back, 2 bases at V and 6 bases at J, with 14 bases in the middle. Germline loops: CDR1 SGHTA, CDR2 FQGTGA. The CDR3 is 14 amino acids. The CDR3 region has the DNA TGTGCCAGCAGCTTACAGGGGCTTCGCGGCGAGCAGTACTTC. As protein: CASSLQGLRGEQYF.

The CDR3: CAISRAGDNEQYF. The CDR3 DNA reads TGTGCCATCAGCAGAGCGGGAGACAACGAGCAGTACTTC. The chain is built from TRBV10-3 and TRBJ2-7, with 8 bases fitting TRBD2. This CDR3 spans 13 amino acids. After removal of 6 bases from V and 5 bases from J, the junction contained 6 bases not matched to a gene. Germline V gives CDR1 ENHRY, CDR2 SYGVKD.

This chain links TRBV6-6 with TRBJ2-3; perhaps TRBD1 as D (6 bases). Trimming took 4 bases from V and 6 from J, leaving 11 bases between them. Per germline, CDR1 MNHNY and CDR2 SVGAGI (reference sequence). CDR3 size: 13 residues. CDR3 sequence: CASSWGRVDTQYF. The CDR3 nucleotides read TGTGCCAGCAGTTGGGGGCGAGTTGATACGCAGTATTTT.

This rearrangement joins TRBV15 to TRBJ2-5; TRBD1 aligns across 9 bases. The V gene's germline CDR1 is LNHNV and CDR2 YYDKDF (reference sequence). The CDR3 runs 16 residues. V dropped 4 bases and J dropped 3; count of bases not matched to a gene: 9. The CDR3 nucleotides are TGTGCCACCAGCAACCCGGGACAGGGAATCGAAGAGACCCAGTACTTC. It specifies CATSNPGQGIEETQYF.

The V call is TRBV30, the J call TRBJ2-5; D remains unclear. The CDR3 runs to 11 residues. The V end lost 5 bases, the J end lost 5 bases, and 9 bases lay between the germline ends. Per the germline V gene, CDR1 is GTSNPN and CDR2 is SVGIG (reference sequence). The CDR3: CAWSRWETQYF. CDR3 DNA sequence: TGTGCCTGGTCACGGTGGGAGACCCAGTACTTC.

V usage is TRBV5-4 and J usage is TRBJ1-2; no firm D call. CDR1 and CDR2 from the germline V gene are SGHNT and YYREEE (reference sequence). Trimming removed 0 bases from V and 0 bases from J, with 9 bases in between. The CDR3 totals 15 residues. The CDR3 nucleotides are TGTGCCAGCAGCTTGGGGTCACCTACTAACTATGGCTACACCTTC. This encodes CASSLGSPTNYGYTF.

The chain is built from TRBV7-3 and TRBJ2-7; 7 bases align to TRBD2. J gave up 1 base and V 5 bases, and 5 bases lay outside the gene matches. The CDR3 consists of 14 residues. Germline assignment: CDR1 SGHTA and CDR2 FQGTGA. The DNA of the CDR3 is TGTGCCAGCAGCCCCGGGACTACATCCTACGAGCAGTACTTC. Its protein product is CASSPGTTSYEQYF.

The V call is TRBV5-1, the J call TRBJ2-1, with 7 bases lining up with TRBD2. Looked up from germline, CDR1 is SGHRS and CDR2 is YFSETQ. The junction had 6 bases not matched to a gene; V was cut back by 4 bases and J by 5 bases. This CDR3 has 14 amino acids. CDR3 nucleotides: TGCGCCAGCAGCGCGAGGGAGGGACACAATGAGCAGTTCTTC. Amino acid sequence: CASSAREGHNEQFF.

This clone has a handful of counts. At one end, the junction sequence differs from germline, possibly due to a read error. V usage is TRBV7-2 and J usage is TRBJ1-5; tentatively, D is TRBD1 (6 bases). The CDR3 totals 14 residues. CDR1 is SGHTA and CDR2 is FQGNSA in the germline V gene. In DNA form, the CDR3 reads TGTGCCAGCAGCTTCGGGGGGCCCAATGAGCCCCAGCATTTT. Its translation: CASSFGGPNEPQHF.